The clone carrying this TCR beta chain was seen at least ten times. What it recognizes is unknown. The sample originates from a study of T cells after yellow fever vaccination. Study-wide results and caveats: Of the clonotypes, a small share occurred in both CD4 and CD8 compartments. A large majority of primary-vaccination clones showed up again after the booster (roughly 96% CD4, 88% CD8).

In making TCR cDNA, 5'RACE template switching added a universal primer site and UMIs to it. TCRdb fed the 5' RACE reads into MiXCR, producing one record per CDR3 protein. The table has 250,000 or so distinct CDR3 sequences, more than 3.5% seen once. Germline CDR1 reads KGHSH; CDR2 reads LQKENI. The CDR3 runs 13 residues. V lost 6 bases and J lost 1; bases outside the gene matches: 2. This chain links TRBV18 with TRBJ1-1; 7 bases agree with TRBD1. Source: PBMCs, taken 15 days after the yellow fever booster vaccination. The receptor was isolated from a young man who received the YFV17D yellow fever vaccine. CDR3 sequence: CASSGQRNTEAFF. The CDR3 DNA reads TGTGCCAGCTCGGGACAGAGGAACACTGAAGCTTTCTTT. The full variable domain, its missing parts supplied by reference TRBV18 and TRBJ1-1, is NAGVMQNPRHLVRRRGQEARLRCSPMKGHSHVYWYRQLPEEGLKFMVYLQKENIIDESGMPKERFSAEFPKEGPSILRIQQVVRGDSAAYFCASSGQRNTEAFFGQGTRLTVV.